This is a list of T cell receptor beta chains from one sample in a study of T cells in tumors and immune-related adverse events. TCRdb keeps only in-frame clones here, not all; method: immunoSEQ multiplex PCR. Of 6,500 to 10,000 clones in the sample, 94% were seen once. The specimen comprised lymph node tissue, sampled from a patient treated with anti-PD-1 therapy. These receptors all come from a female donor with metastatic renal cell carcinoma. Each CDR3 is given with its conserved first and last residue. Fields, in order: J gene, D gene, clone size, V gene, CDR3 DNA, CDR3 protein. D genes are given only for firm matches. Size is omitted from some rows. Given values are once, few, many or a class for expanded clones.

TRBJ2-6 NA NA TRBV15 TGTGCCACCAGCGCAGGGACGTTCTCTGGGGCCAACGTCCTGACTTTC CATSAGTFSGANVLTF
TRBJ2-1 TRBD2 NA TRBV19 TGTGCCAGTAGTATGCTTCTAGCGGATTACAATGAGCAGTTCTTC CASSMLLADYNEQFF
TRBJ1-2 NA NA TRBV12-5 TGTGCTAGTGGTTTGACCACCCGGGGGTCGGTTGGGGGCTACACCTTC CASGLTTRGSVGGYTF
TRBJ2-5 TRBD2 NA TRBV7-9 TGTGCCAGCAATGGGGGGGACTTCCAAGAGACCCAGTACTTC CASNGGDFQETQYF
TRBJ2-3 TRBD2 once TRBV12-5 TGTGCTAGTGCTTTGACTAGCGGCACAGATACGCAGTATTTT CASALTSGTDTQYF
TRBJ2-5 NA NA TRBV30 TGTGCCTGGGGCAAGAACCAAGAGACCCAGTACTTC CAWGKNQETQYF
TRBJ1-5 NA NA TRBV15 TGTGCCACCAGCAGAGATCTGCGGGGGGTTCAGCCCCAGCATTTT CATSRDLRGVQPQHF
TRBJ2-1 TRBD2 once TRBV27 TGTGCCAGCAGTTTGGGACTAGAGCTCTACAATGAGCAGTTCTTC CASSLGLELYNEQFF
TRBJ2-2 NA few TRBV12-2 TGTGCAAGTCGCCCGTGCTCGTCTCTGTGGGCCGGGGAGCTGTTTTTT CASRPCSSLWAGELFF
TRBJ1-5 NA NA TRBV4-1 TGCGCCAGCAGCCTGCGGACAGAGGGAAACCAGCCCCAGCATTTT CASSLRTEGNQPQHF
TRBJ1-1 NA NA TRBV5-8 TGTGCCAGCAGCTTGAAGTGGGGACCGACAACATCTGAAGCTTTCTTT CASSLKWGPTTSEAFF
TRBJ1-1 NA once TRBV10-1 TGCGCCAGCAGTGAGTCCCGACAATCTTCCAGGGGTTTTAGGTATGAAGCTTTCTTT CASSESRQSSRGFRYEAFF
TRBJ2-3 TRBD2 NA TRBV11-2 TGTGCCAGCAGCTTAGTGCCTAGCGGGAGTGCATGGGATACGCAGTATTTT CASSLVPSGSAWDTQYF
TRBJ1-2 TRBD1 once TRBV19 TGTGCCAGTAGTATCTCCCCCGGGACAGTACATGGCTACACCTTC CASSISPGTVHGYTF
TRBJ1-4 NA NA TRBV7-9 TGTGCCAGCAGCTTAACAGGGCTGGATGGGAAACTGTTTTTT CASSLTGLDGKLFF
TRBJ1-2 TRBD1 NA TRBV28 TGTGCCAGCAGGATAGACAGGGCACGTAGCTACACCTTC CASRIDRARSYTF
TRBJ1-5 NA NA TRBV19 TGTGCCAGTAGTATAGTAGGACAGCCCCAGCATTTT CASSIVGQPQHF
TRBJ1-4 TRBD1 NA TRBV18 TGTGCCAGCTCACCAGCCCCGGGACAGGTGAATGAAAAACTGTTTTTT CASSPAPGQVNEKLFF
TRBJ1-6 NA NA TRBV11-2 TGTGCCAGCAGCTCGAATAGGGTGCGATATAATTCACCCCTCCACTTT CASSSNRVRYNSPLHF
TRBJ1-2 TRBD1 NA TRBV5-1 TGCGCCAGCAGTTTTGGGACAGGAGTTGGTGGCTACACCTTC CASSFGTGVGGYTF
TRBJ1-2 NA NA TRBV4-1 TGCGCCAGCAGCCAACCCCTCGGGTGGCTCCAAGCCTCTGGCTACACCTTC CASSQPLGWLQASGYTF
TRBJ1-6 TRBD1 NA TRBV5-1 TGCGCCAGCAGCTTGGGCCCGGGACAGTATAATTCACCCCTCCACTTT CASSLGPGQYNSPLHF
TRBJ1-2 NA NA TRBV6-4 TGTGCCAGCAGTGACACCCCACAGGGCTTGGATGGCTACACCTTC CASSDTPQGLDGYTF
TRBJ1-2 NA NA TRBV6-1 TGTGCCAGCAGTGTGCAGGAGGGTAACTATGGCTACACCTTC CASSVQEGNYGYTF
TRBJ2-1 TRBD2 once TRBV5-1 TGCGCCAGCAGCTTGGACGTCGGGATAGCGGGAGGGCGTGAGCAGTTCTTC CASSLDVGIAGGREQFF
TRBJ2-1 NA NA TRBV4-2 TGTGCCAGCAGCCCAGATATCGCGAGGGGCAATGAGCAGTTCTTC CASSPDIARGNEQFF
TRBJ1-3 TRBD1 NA TRBV5-1 TGCGCCAGCAGCTTGAGACAGGGTTCTGGAAACACCATATATTTT CASSLRQGSGNTIYF
TRBJ2-3 NA few TRBV2 TGTGCCAGCAGTGGCTGGGGGACAGATACGCAGTATTTT CASSGWGTDTQYF